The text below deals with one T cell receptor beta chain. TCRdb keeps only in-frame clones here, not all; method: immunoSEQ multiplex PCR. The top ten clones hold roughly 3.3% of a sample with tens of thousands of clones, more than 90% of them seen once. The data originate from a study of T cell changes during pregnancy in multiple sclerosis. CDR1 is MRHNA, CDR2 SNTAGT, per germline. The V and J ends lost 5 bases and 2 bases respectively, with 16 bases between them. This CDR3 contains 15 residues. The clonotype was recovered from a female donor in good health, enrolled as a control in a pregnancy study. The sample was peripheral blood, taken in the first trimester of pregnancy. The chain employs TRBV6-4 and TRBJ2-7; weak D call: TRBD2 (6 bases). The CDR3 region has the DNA TGTGCCAGCAGTTTTTACGCGGGGCCGCCCTACGAGCAGTACTTC. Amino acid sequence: CASSFYAGPPYEQYF.